This T cell receptor beta chain was identified in a study of cytomegalovirus exposure and HLA in healthy donors. The PCR made use of 60 Vbeta and 13 Jbeta primers. Libraries were prepared by immunoSEQ multiplex PCR; TCRdb keeps only in-frame clonotypes and omits some of them. The sample has approximately 200,000 clones, 70% to 75% seen once. As for this clone: Its antigen is still unknown. Other DNA sequences within the sample encode an identical CDR3.

Study conclusions and caveats: There were fewer than 200 TCR beta chains listed as cytomegalovirus-associated. Across donors, sequencing depth was assumed by presence/absence analyses to be roughly uniform. In a later analysis, most CMV-associated TCR beta chains appeared HLA-restricted. TRBV6-2, TRBV6-3 and some other V segments were unresolvable in 87-base-pair reads.

Germline V gene lookup returns CDR1 GTSNPN and CDR2 SVGIG (reference sequence). V dropped 3 bases and J dropped 3 bases, with 7 bases sitting between them. The CDR3 sequence is 12 residues long. Sample: PBMCs. This TCR was recovered from a young man in good health and CMV-seropositive. The rearrangement uses TRBV30 and TRBJ2-3; D remains unclear. CDR3 amino acids: CAWSPGTDTQYF. CDR3 bases: TGTGCCTGGAGCCCCGGGACAGATACGCAGTATTTT. The whole variable domain, filled in from reference TRBV30 and TRBJ2-3, reads SQTIHQWPATLVQPVGSPLSLECTVEGTSNPNLYWYRQAAGRGLQLLFYSVGIGQISSEVPQNLSASRPQDRQFILSSKKLLLSDSGFYLCAWSPGTDTQYFGPGTRLTVL.